Listed here are 23 T cell receptor beta chains from one sample, sequenced in a study of post-analysis software for immune sequencing data. Incorporated into the TCR beta cDNA libraries were unique molecular identifiers, which served to reduce PCR and sequencing biases. In TCRdb, the PCR reads were re-called with MiXCR into one record per CDR3 protein. The sample lists about 460,000 distinct CDR3 sequences; approximately 45% were seen once. Their target antigens are unknown. Study conclusions and caveats: Patients used roughly five TRBV segments, including TRBV5-6, TRBV5-1 and TRBV20-1, more often than controls.

Sequences were obtained from blood. Every receptor here comes from a girl between 10 and 17 years old with multiple sclerosis.

The V gene is TRBV5-1, the J gene TRBJ2-5, with D possibly called TRBD1 or TRBD2 (5 bases each). Trimming took off 6 bases at V and 0 bases at J, with 12 bases between the two ends. Germline loops: CDR1 SGHRS, CDR2 YFSETQ. This CDR3 contains 14 residues. The CDR3 spells CASMVGTNQETQYF. The CDR3 DNA reads TGCGCCAGCATGGTAGGGACCAACCAAGAGACCCAGTACTTC.

As concerns this clonotype: With a much larger clone just one base away, this may be a read error. The CDR3, as DNA: TGTGCCAGCAGTTACCCTGGCCGGGAGCAGTACTTC. It encodes CASSYPGREQYF. This chain links TRBV6-5 with TRBJ2-7; unclear D gene. Trimming cost V 2 bases and J 7 bases, with 9 bases left between them. Germline V gives CDR1 MNHEY, CDR2 SVGAGI. The CDR3 spans 12 residues.

In this sample, this clonotype turned up once. The V gene is TRBV9, the J gene TRBJ2-7, with 9 positions matching TRBD1. The J call may not be correct, given that the DNA end is closer to TRBJ2-5. CDR1 is SGDLS and CDR2 is YYNGEE in the germline V gene. The CDR3 extends over 15 amino acids. CDR3 amino acids: CASSVDRGDGETQYF. The CDR3 region has the DNA TGTGCCAGCAGCGTGGACAGGGGAGATGGAGAGACCCAGTACTTC.

To note about this clonotype: One end of the junction does not line up with germline, which may come from a read error. The V gene is TRBV7-9, the J gene TRBJ2-1; 7 bases map to TRBD1. In germline, CDR1 is SEHNR, CDR2 FQNEAQ (reference sequence). The length of the CDR3 is 15 residues. Here the CDR3 DNA reads TGTGCCAACAGCTCGAAGACAGGGCTGGGCAATGAGCAGTTCTTC. Protein product: CANSSKTGLGNEQFF.

This chain links TRBV12-3 or TRBV12-4 with TRBJ2-3; no definite D call. The CDR3 loop spans 13 amino acids. V was pared by 1 base and J by 9 bases, with 11 bases between. CDR3 protein: CASSLEASWTQYF. The CDR3 bases are TGTGCCAGCAGTTTAGAGGCCTCTTGGACGCAGTATTTT.

This clonotype appeared a few times. This chain joins TRBV15 and TRBJ1-1; 8 bases agree with TRBD1. Trimming at V came to 0 bases and at J to 5 bases, leaving 8 bases not matched to a gene. Germline V gene sequence: CDR1 LNHNV, CDR2 YYDKDF (reference sequence). The CDR3 runs to 16 residues. For the CDR3, the DNA is TGTGCCACCAGCAGAGATTCATGGACAGGGTATACTGAAGCTTTCTTT. Translating gives CATSRDSWTGYTEAFF.

The genes are TRBV27 and TRBJ2-1; the match to TRBD2 covers 15 bases. The CDR3 sequence is 16 residues long. Germline loops: CDR1 MNHEY, CDR2 SMNVEV (reference sequence). The junction had 6 bases not matched to a gene; V was cut back by 7 bases and J by 5 bases. The CDR3 DNA is TGTGCCAGCATTAAAGGACTAGCGGGGGGGGACAATGAGCAGTTCTTC. Translation: CASIKGLAGGDNEQFF.

This clonotype turned up a few times. The chain is built from TRBV7-9 and TRBJ2-6; 9 nucleotides line up with TRBD1. CDR1 is SEHNR and CDR2 is FQNEAQ in the germline V gene (reference sequence). CDR3 length: 18 residues. With V trimmed by 1 base and J by 0 bases, 4 bases remained unmatched. The chain's CDR3 is CASSLGDRVSSGANVLTF. In nucleotides, the CDR3 is TGTGCCAGCAGCTTAGGGGACAGGGTTTCCTCTGGGGCCAACGTCCTGACTTTC.

This clonotype was seen just once. The chain recombines TRBV6-6 with TRBJ2-7, with D tentatively TRBD1 or TRBD2 (6 bases each). Trimming took 8 bases from V and 0 from J, leaving 14 bases between them. CDR3 size: 14 residues. Germline V gene data show CDR1 as MNHNY and CDR2 as SVGAGI (reference sequence). The CDR3 is CASGAGQGSYEQYF. DNA for the CDR3: TGTGCCAGCGGGGCGGGACAAGGCTCCTACGAGCAGTACTTC.

J is TRBJ1-5 and V is TRBV7-4, with no clear D. The CDR3 runs 18 residues. Looked up from germline, CDR1 is SGHVT and CDR2 is SQSDAQ. V lost 11 bases and J lost 0, with 26 bases in between. The CDR3 sequence is CAPWVKLSVGDSNQPQHF. CDR3 in DNA: TGTGCCCCCTGGGTAAAACTGAGCGTAGGAGATAGCAATCAGCCCCAGCATTTT. The variable domain in full, with the rest retrieved from reference TRBV7-4 and TRBJ1-5, is GAGVSQSPRYKVAKRGRDVALRCDSISGHVTLYWYRQTLGQGSEVLTYSQSDAQRDKSGRPSGRFSAERPERSVSTLKIQRTEQGDSAVYLCAPWVKLSVGDSNQPQHFGDGTRLSIL.

Note on this clonotype: The CDR3 does not close with the conserved phenylalanine or tryptophan, likely indicating a read error. The CDR3 here is CATSSGDSLTDTQYV. The DNA of the CDR3 is TGTGCCACCAGCAGTGGGGACAGCCTTACAGATACGCAGTATGTT. This chain connects TRBV15 to TRBJ2-3, with 7 positions matching TRBD1. CDR1 and CDR2 (germline): LNHNV, YYDKDF (reference sequence). CDR3 size: 15 residues. After removal of 3 bases from V and 3 bases from J, the junction contained 6 bases not matched to a gene.

The chain uses TRBV21-1 and TRBJ1-5; the D call TRBD1 from the table was never checked on the DNA. TRBV21-1 is classified as a pseudogene. The CDR3 covers 16 residues. The CDR3 DNA reads as TGTGCCAGCAGCAAAGACCAGACAGGGGGCAATCAGCCCCAGCATTTT. Amino acids: CASSKDQTGGNQPQHF.

In its sample, this clonotype was seen a few times. The V call is TRBV5-1, the J call TRBJ2-7; 7 positions match TRBD1. CDR3 length: 14 amino acids. Losses at the gene ends were 4 bases for V and 2 bases for J; bases not matched to a gene: 6. Germline lookup yields CDR1 SGHRS and CDR2 YFSETQ. CDR3 amino acids: CASSPGQLPYEQYF. CDR3 sequence (DNA): TGCGCCAGCAGCCCGGGACAGCTTCCCTACGAGCAGTACTTC.

This clonotype was observed a handful of times. The rearrangement links TRBV20-1 to TRBJ2-1; 7 nucleotides agree with TRBD1. Looked up from germline, CDR1 is DFQATT and CDR2 is SNEGSKA (reference sequence). This CDR3 region has 15 residues. V gave up 6 bases and J gave up 8 bases; unmatched junction bases: 16. The CDR3: CSAPRPDRAEDEQFF. In DNA form, the CDR3 reads TGCAGTGCCCCTCGCCCCGACAGGGCGGAGGATGAGCAGTTCTTC.

CDR3 sequence reads: CASSLFAKPLTDTQYF. The CDR3, as DNA: TGTGCCAGCAGTTTATTCGCAAAACCCCTCACAGATACGCAGTATTTT. J is TRBJ2-3 and V is TRBV28, with unresolved D. The CDR3 is made up of 16 amino acids. CDR1 and CDR2 from the germline V gene are MDHEN and SYDVKM. V lost 1 base and J 2 bases, leaving 13 bases between the germline ends.

The chain carries TRBV19 and TRBJ2-5; D remains ambiguous. Deletions cut 1 base from V and 1 base from J, with 10 bases between. Germline V CDR1 and CDR2: LNHDA, SQIVND (reference sequence). The CDR3 loop spans 15 amino acids. In nucleotides, the CDR3 is TGTGCCAGTAGTATAGGGACCGCCCTCCAAGAGACCCAGTACTTC. Its translation: CASSIGTALQETQYF.

A note on this clonotype: One end of the junction varies from germline; a read error may be responsible. V is TRBV10-3 and J is TRBJ2-3; 8 nucleotides match TRBD2. This CDR3 is built from 13 residues. CDR1 ENHRY and CDR2 SYGVKD come from the germline V gene. CDR3 region: CAIRTSGTGTQYF. The CDR3 nucleotides read TGTGCCATCAGAACTAGCGGCACAGGTACGCAGTATTTT.

The chain joins TRBV7-3 to TRBJ2-5; either TRBD1 or TRBD2 may supply D (6 bases each). Trimming removed 0 bases from V and 2 bases from J, with 10 bases in between. CDR1 SGHTA and CDR2 FQGTGA come from the germline V gene. The CDR3 has 15 residues. The CDR3 nucleotides are TGTGCCAGCAGCTTAACGTTAGGGGGGCAAGAGACCCAGTACTTC. Residues: CASSLTLGGQETQYF. The full variable domain, rest sourced from reference TRBV7-3 and TRBJ2-5, is GAGVSQTPSNKVTEKGKYVELRCDPISGHTALYWYRQSLGQGPEFLIYFQGTGAADDSGLPNDRFFAVRPEGSVSTLKIQRTERGDSAVYLCASSLTLGGQETQYFGPGTRLLVL.

Here the CDR3 reads CASIPGKYNEQFF. The CDR3 DNA is TGTGCCAGCATCCCGGGAAAATACAATGAGCAGTTCTTC. J is TRBJ2-1 and V is TRBV28, with D maybe TRBD2 (5 bases). This CDR3 has 13 amino acids. With 7 bases removed from V and 4 bases from J, the gap between germline ends came to 11 bases. CDR1 and CDR2 from the germline V gene are MDHEN and SYDVKM.

The chain uses TRBV20-1 and TRBJ2-1; TRBD2 might be the D (6 bases). CDR1 is DFQATT, CDR2 SNEGSKA, per germline (reference sequence). This CDR3 is 15 amino acids long. Trimming left V 4 bases short and J 9 bases short, with 22 bases between. The CDR3, as DNA: TGCAGTGCTACCATTCCGGCGGGAAAAGGGACTGAGCAGTTCTTC. This gives the protein CSATIPAGKGTEQFF.

This clonotype has a handful of counts. The chain links TRBV7-8 to TRBJ2-7; 8 positions match TRBD2. Germline V gene data show CDR1 as SGHVS and CDR2 as FQNEAQ. V was pared by 5 bases and J by 4 bases, with 7 bases of the junction left unmatched. CDR3 length: 14 amino acids. The CDR3 region is CASSPREGGYEQYF. The CDR3 DNA is TGTGCCAGCAGCCCCCGGGAGGGGGGGTACGAGCAGTACTTC.

CDR3 sequence (DNA): TGCGCCAGCAGCCAAGTAGGAACTGAGCAGTTCTTC. This translates into CASSQVGTEQFF. The genes are TRBV4-1 and TRBJ2-1; D unclear. The CDR3 is 12 residues long. Between the trimmed V and J ends, which lost 1 base and 9 bases, there was a span of 7 bases. Germline-derived CDR1 and CDR2 are MGHRA and YSYEKL.

This clonotype appeared a few times. The V and J genes are TRBV5-1 and TRBJ2-4; tentatively, D is TRBD1 (6 bases). The length of the CDR3 is 14 residues. V lost 0 bases and J lost 4, with 8 bases in between. Germline CDR1 reads SGHRS; CDR2 reads YFSETQ. CDR3 sequence (DNA): TGCGCCAGCAGCTTGGGAGACAGGAAAAACATTCAGTACTTC. Translation: CASSLGDRKNIQYF.